The 16 T cell receptor beta chains listed next were all sequenced from one sample in a study of blood T cell repertoires in COVID-19. Profiled with immunoSEQ multiplex PCR; TCRdb holds only in-frame clones, not every one. The sample contains around 250,000 clones, 84% of which appear only once. The sequenced sample was peripheral blood. These TCRs come from a woman in her thirties or forties who had recovered from COVID-19.

The chain recombines TRBV6-5 with TRBJ1-4; D unresolved. The V end was cut by 8 bases, the J end by 0 bases, with 13 bases between. Per the germline V gene, CDR1 is MNHEY and CDR2 is SVGAGI. This CDR3 has 15 residues. The CDR3 loop reads CASRLGSATNEKLFF. The CDR3 DNA follows: TGTGCCAGCCGCCTCGGGAGTGCAACTAATGAAAAACTGTTTTTT.

The rearrangement uses TRBV9 and TRBJ1-4, with no clear D. The ends were cut back, 3 bases at V and 0 bases at J, with 9 bases in the middle. The V gene's germline CDR1 is SGDLS and CDR2 YYNGEE. This CDR3 is 15 amino acids long. In DNA form, the CDR3 reads TGTGCCAGCAGCGCCACGGGAGCAACTAATGAAAAACTGTTTTTT. Its protein product is CASSATGATNEKLFF.

CDR3 region: CASRSSGGREQYF. The CDR3 coding sequence is TGTGCCAGCCGATCCTCGGGGGGGCGGGAGCAGTACTTC. V usage is TRBV27 and J usage is TRBJ2-7, with 8 bases that match TRBD2. This CDR3 is 13 amino acids long. V lost 8 bases and J lost 7; bases outside the gene matches: 10. Germline CDR1 is MNHEY and CDR2 is SMNVEV (reference sequence).

The chain employs TRBV3-1 (or the pseudogene TRBV3-2) and TRBJ2-4; the D gene is possibly TRBD2 (5 bases). The length of the CDR3 is 16 residues. The ends were cut back, 1 base at V and 7 bases at J, with 17 bases in the middle. Germline V lookup: CDR1 LGHDT, CDR2 YNNKEL (reference sequence). The CDR3 DNA reads TGTGCCAGCAGCCAAGGGCGCAGAGGGCTGAGGAACATTCAGTACTTC. It translates to CASSQGRRGLRNIQYF.

This clone has just a few counts. The chain is built from TRBV19 and TRBJ1-4; 12 bases map to TRBD1. The CDR3 sequence is 16 residues long. Germline V lookup: CDR1 LNHDA, CDR2 SQIVND (reference sequence). The V and J ends lost 4 bases and 6 bases, in that order; junction bases with no gene match: 6. CDR3 protein: CASSTGTGGYHEKLFF. The CDR3 nucleotides are TGTGCCAGTAGTACCGGGACAGGGGGCTACCATGAAAAACTGTTTTTT.

V usage is TRBV6-5 and J usage is TRBJ1-1, with D maybe TRBD1 (6 bases). CDR1 and CDR2 (germline): MNHEY, SVGAGI. The CDR3 is made up of 15 amino acids. Trimming took 8 bases from V and 1 from J, leaving 17 bases between them. CDR3 loop: CASLPRLDRNTEAFF. The CDR3, as DNA: TGTGCCAGCCTTCCTCGTCTGGACAGGAACACTGAAGCTTTCTTT.

CDR3 DNA: TGTGCCAGCAGCCAAAGCAGGGGATACGAGCAGTACTTC. Protein: CASSQSRGYEQYF. This sequence joins TRBV3-1 (or the pseudogene TRBV3-2) and TRBJ2-7; a weak D match, TRBD1 (6 bases). The V end lost 2 bases, the J end lost 4 bases, and 9 bases lay between the germline ends. Germline V lookup: CDR1 LGHDT, CDR2 YNNKEL (reference sequence). The CDR3 has 13 amino acids.

This chain links TRBV5-1 with TRBJ1-4; D unresolved. CDR1 and CDR2 (germline): SGHRS, YFSETQ. The CDR3 has 13 amino acids. V lost 2 bases, J lost 3 bases, and 5 bases lay in between. This CDR3 reads CASSFRANEKLFF. CDR3 sequence (DNA): TGCGCCAGCAGCTTCCGAGCTAATGAAAAACTGTTTTTT. Complete variable domain (other parts from reference TRBV5-1 and TRBJ1-4): KAGVTQTPRYLIKTRGQQVTLSCSPISGHRSVSWYQQTPGQGLQFLFEYFSETQRNKGNFPGRFSGRQFSNSRSEMNVSTLELGDSALYLCASSFRANEKLFFGSGTQLSVL.

This sequence joins TRBV5-6 and TRBJ2-2, with D perhaps matching TRBD1 (6 bases). The CDR3 has 16 residues. Germline V gene lookup returns CDR1 SGHDT and CDR2 YYEEEE. The V end was cut by 4 bases, the J end by 5 bases, with 18 bases between. CDR3 in DNA: TGTGCCAGCAGCACCAAAACCGGGACACTAACCGGGGAGCTGTTTTTT. This encodes CASSTKTGTLTGELFF.

The genes are TRBV6-5 and TRBJ2-1; D is ambiguous. The CDR3 runs 14 residues. Germline CDR1 reads MNHEY; CDR2 reads SVGAGI. Trimming left V 4 bases short and J 9 bases short, with 16 bases between. In DNA, the CDR3 is TGTGCCAGCAGTTTCTTCAGTCTAGAAAGTGAGCAGTTCTTC. Translated, it gives CASSFFSLESEQFF.

This chain joins TRBV29-1 and TRBJ2-5; D uncertain. With 5 bases removed from V and 5 bases from J, the gap between germline ends came to 12 bases. CDR1 SQVTM and CDR2 ANQGSEA come from the germline V gene. The CDR3 is 12 residues long. CDR3 in DNA: TGCAGCGTTTCGTTGGTTCAGGAGACCCAGTACTTC. It yields the protein CSVSLVQETQYF.

The chain carries TRBV10-2 and TRBJ1-1; 7 bases line up with TRBD1. Germline CDR1 reads WSHSY; CDR2 reads SAAADI. Unmatched junction bases numbered 8, after V lost 6 bases and J lost 1 base. This CDR3 contains 15 residues. The CDR3 sequence: CASSDLRTGNTEAFF. As DNA, the CDR3 is TGCGCCAGCAGCGACCTCCGGACAGGGAACACTGAAGCTTTCTTT.

The gene calls are TRBV27 and TRBJ1-6; D is ambiguous. This CDR3 is built from 15 residues. V lost 5 bases and J lost 7, with 15 bases in between. Germline CDR1 reads MNHEY; CDR2 reads SMNVEV (reference sequence). For the CDR3, the DNA is TGTGCCAGCAGTCCCCATACGGTGATAAATTCACCCCTCCACTTT. Translation: CASSPHTVINSPLHF.

The gene calls are TRBV18 and TRBJ2-1, with 7 nucleotides matching TRBD2. Per germline, CDR1 KGHSH and CDR2 LQKENI. This CDR3 contains 13 residues. V lost 3 bases to trimming and J lost 5 bases; unmatched junction nucleotides: 1. The CDR3 loop is CASSPGRDNEQFF. The CDR3 DNA is TGTGCCAGCTCACCGGGGAGGGACAATGAGCAGTTCTTC.

V usage is TRBV15 and J usage is TRBJ2-7, with a tentative D call TRBD1 (5 bases). The CDR3 length is 13 residues. Germline V gene sequence: CDR1 LNHNV, CDR2 YYDKDF (reference sequence). Deletions cut 1 base from V and 6 bases from J, with 10 bases between. This CDR3 reads CATSRARQGEQYF. In DNA, the CDR3 is TGTGCCACCAGCAGAGCCCGGCAGGGCGAGCAGTACTTC.

CDR3 residues: CASSQGYSGRENTEAFF. In DNA form, the CDR3 reads TGTGCCAGCAGCCAAGGGTACTCGGGGAGGGAGAACACTGAAGCTTTCTTT. The chain joins TRBV3-1 (or the pseudogene TRBV3-2) to TRBJ1-1, with D uncertain. Germline CDR1 is LGHDT and CDR2 is YNNKEL (reference sequence). V was pared by 1 base and J by 1 base, with 16 bases between. The CDR3 spans 17 residues.